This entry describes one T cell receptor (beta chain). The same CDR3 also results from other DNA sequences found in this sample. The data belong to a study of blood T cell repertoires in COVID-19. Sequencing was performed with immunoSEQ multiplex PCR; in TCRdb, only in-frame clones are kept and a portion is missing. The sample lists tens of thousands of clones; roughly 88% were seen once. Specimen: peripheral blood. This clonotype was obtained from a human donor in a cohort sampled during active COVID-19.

CDR3 DNA sequence: TGTGCCAGCAGCCTCGCAGGGGCCTACGAGCAGTACTTC. It translates to CASSLAGAYEQYF. This chain uses TRBV7-9 with TRBJ2-7, with TRBD1 as a possible D gene (6 bases). In germline, CDR1 is SEHNR, CDR2 FQNEAQ (reference sequence). The CDR3 has 13 residues. The V and J ends lost 5 bases and 2 bases respectively, with 10 bases between them.